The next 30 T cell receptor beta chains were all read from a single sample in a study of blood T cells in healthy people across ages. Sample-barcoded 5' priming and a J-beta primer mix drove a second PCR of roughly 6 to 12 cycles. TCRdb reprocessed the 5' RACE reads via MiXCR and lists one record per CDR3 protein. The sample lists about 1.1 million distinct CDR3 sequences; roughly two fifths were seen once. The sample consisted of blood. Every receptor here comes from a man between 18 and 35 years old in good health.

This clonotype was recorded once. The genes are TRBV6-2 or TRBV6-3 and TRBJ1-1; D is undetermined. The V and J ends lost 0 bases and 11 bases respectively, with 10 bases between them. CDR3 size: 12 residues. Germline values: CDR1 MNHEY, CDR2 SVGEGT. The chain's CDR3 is CASSYSAVVAFF. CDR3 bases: TGTGCCAGCAGTTACTCGGCGGTAGTGGCTTTCTTT.

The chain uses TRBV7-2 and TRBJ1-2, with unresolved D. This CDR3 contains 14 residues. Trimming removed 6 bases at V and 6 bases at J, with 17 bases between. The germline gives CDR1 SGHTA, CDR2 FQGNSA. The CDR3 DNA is TGTGCCAGCAGTATACAATCGAGCTACGATGGCTACACCTTC. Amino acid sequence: CASSIQSSYDGYTF.

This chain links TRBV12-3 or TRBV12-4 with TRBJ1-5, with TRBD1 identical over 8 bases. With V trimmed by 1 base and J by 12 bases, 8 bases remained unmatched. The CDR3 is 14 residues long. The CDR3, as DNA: TGTGCCAGCAGTTTAGGGACAGGGTTTCAACTCCAGCATTTT. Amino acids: CASSLGTGFQLQHF.

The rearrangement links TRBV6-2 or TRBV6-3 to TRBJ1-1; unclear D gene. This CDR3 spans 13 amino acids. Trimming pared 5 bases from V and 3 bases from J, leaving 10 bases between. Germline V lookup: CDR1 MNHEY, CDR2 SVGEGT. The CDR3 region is CASSTIIYTEAFF. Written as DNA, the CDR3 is TGTGCCAGCAGTACGATTATATACACTGAAGCTTTCTTT.

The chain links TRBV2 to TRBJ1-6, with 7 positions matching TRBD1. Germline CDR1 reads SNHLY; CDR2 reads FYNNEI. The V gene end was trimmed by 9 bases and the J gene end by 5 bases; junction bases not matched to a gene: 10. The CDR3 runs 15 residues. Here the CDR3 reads CARKPTGQDNSPLHF. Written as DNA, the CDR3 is TGTGCCAGGAAGCCGACCGGACAGGATAATTCACCCCTCCACTTT.

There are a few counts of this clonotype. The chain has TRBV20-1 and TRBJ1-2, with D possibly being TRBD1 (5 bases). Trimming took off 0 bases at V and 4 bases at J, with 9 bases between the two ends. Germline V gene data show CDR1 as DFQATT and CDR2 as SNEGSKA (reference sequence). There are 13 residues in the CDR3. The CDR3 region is CSARDWQGYGYTF. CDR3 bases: TGCAGTGCTAGAGATTGGCAGGGCTATGGCTACACCTTC.

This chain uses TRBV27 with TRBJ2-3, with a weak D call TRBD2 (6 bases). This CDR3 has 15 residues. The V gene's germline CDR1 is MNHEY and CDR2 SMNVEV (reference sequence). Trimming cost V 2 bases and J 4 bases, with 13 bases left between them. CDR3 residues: CASSLTGVAADTQYF. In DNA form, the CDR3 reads TGTGCCAGCAGTTTAACGGGGGTGGCCGCAGATACGCAGTATTTT.

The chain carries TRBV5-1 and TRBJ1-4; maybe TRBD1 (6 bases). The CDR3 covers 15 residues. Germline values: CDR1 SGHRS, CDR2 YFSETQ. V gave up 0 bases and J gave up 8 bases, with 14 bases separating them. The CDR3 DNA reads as TGCGCCAGCAGCTTGGGACGGGACACGACAGAAAAACTGTTTTTT. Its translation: CASSLGRDTTEKLFF.

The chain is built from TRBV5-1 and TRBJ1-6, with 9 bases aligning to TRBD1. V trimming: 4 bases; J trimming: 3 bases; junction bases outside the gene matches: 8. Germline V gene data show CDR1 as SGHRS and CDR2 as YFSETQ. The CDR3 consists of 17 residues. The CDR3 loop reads CASSHTGGPGYNSPLHF. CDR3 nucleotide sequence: TGCGCCAGCAGCCATACAGGGGGCCCGGGCTATAATTCACCCCTCCACTTT. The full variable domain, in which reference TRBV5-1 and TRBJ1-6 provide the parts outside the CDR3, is KAGVTQTPRYLIKTRGQQVTLSCSPISGHRSVSWYQQTPGQGLQFLFEYFSETQRNKGNFPGRFSGRQFSNSRSEMNVSTLELGDSALYLCASSHTGGPGYNSPLHFGNGTRLTVT.

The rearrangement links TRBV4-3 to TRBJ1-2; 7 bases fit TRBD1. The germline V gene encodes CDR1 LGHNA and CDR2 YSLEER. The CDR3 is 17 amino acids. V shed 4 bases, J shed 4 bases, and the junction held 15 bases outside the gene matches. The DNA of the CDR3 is TGCGCCAGCAGCCCCCAATCGACAGGGTCGTTAAGCTATGGCTACACCTTC. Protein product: CASSPQSTGSLSYGYTF.

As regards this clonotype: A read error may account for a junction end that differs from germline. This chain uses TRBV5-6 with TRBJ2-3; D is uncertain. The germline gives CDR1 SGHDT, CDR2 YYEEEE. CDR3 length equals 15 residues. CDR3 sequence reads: CASSFTPNPPDTQYF. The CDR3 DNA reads TGTGCCAGCAGCTTTACTCCAAACCCCCCAGACACGCAGTATTTT.

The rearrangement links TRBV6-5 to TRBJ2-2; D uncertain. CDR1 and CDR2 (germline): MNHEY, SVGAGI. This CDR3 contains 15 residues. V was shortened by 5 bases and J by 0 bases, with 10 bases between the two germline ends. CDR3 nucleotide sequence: TGTGCCAGCAGTATTCGGGTGGCGAACACCGGGGAGCTGTTTTTT. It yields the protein CASSIRVANTGELFF.

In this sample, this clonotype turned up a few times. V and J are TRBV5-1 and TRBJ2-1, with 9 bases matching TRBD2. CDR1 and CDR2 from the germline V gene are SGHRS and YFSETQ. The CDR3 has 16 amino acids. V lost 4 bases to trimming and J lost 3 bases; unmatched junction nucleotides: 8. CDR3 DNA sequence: TGCGCCAGCAGCGTGATAGCGGGGGACGACTACAATGAGCAGTTCTTC. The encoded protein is CASSVIAGDDYNEQFF.

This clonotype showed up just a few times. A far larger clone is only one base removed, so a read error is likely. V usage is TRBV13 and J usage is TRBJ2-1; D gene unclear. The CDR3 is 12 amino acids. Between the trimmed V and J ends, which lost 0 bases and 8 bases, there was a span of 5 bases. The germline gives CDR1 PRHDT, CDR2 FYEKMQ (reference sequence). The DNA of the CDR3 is TGTGCCAGCAGCTTAGGGTACGATGAGCAGTTCTTC. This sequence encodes CASSLGYDEQFF.

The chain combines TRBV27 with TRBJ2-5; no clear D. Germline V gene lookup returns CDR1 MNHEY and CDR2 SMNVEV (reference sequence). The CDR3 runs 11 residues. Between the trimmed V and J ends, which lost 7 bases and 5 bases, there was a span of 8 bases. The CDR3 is CASIDGETQYF. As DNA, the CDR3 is TGTGCCAGCATTGACGGGGAGACCCAGTACTTC.

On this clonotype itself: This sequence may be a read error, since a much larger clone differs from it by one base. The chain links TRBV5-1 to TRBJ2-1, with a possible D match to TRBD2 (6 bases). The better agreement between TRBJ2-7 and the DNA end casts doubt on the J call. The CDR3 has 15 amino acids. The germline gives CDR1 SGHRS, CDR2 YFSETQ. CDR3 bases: TGCGCCAGCAGCTTGGAGGGGACTGCCTACAATGAGCAGTACTTC. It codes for CASSLEGTAYNEQYF.

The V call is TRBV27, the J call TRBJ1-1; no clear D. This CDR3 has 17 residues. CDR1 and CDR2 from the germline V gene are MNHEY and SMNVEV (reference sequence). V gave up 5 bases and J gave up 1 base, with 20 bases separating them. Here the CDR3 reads CASSPLGPGEWNTEAFF. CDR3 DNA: TGTGCCAGCAGTCCGCTCGGACCGGGTGAGTGGAACACTGAAGCTTTCTTT.

CDR3 sequence: CASSYGVTQFF. The CDR3, as DNA: TGTGCCAGCAGTTACGGTGTGACCCAGTTCTTC. The chain uses TRBV6-6 and TRBJ2-1; the D is unclear. V was pared by 2 bases and J by 13 bases, with 9 bases between. The germline V gene encodes CDR1 MNHNY and CDR2 SVGAGI (reference sequence). CDR3 length: 11 amino acids.

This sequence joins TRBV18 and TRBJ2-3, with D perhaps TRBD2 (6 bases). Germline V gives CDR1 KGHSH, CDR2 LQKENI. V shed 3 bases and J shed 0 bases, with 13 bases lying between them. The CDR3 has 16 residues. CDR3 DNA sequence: TGTGCCAGCTCACCGGAACTAGCAGTCAGCACAGATACGCAGTATTTT. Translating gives CASSPELAVSTDTQYF.

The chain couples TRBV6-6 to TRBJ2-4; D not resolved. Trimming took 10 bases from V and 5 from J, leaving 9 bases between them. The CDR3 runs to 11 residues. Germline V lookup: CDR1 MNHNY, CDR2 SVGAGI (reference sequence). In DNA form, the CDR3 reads TGTGCCACTTTGTGGGAAAACATTCAGTACTTC. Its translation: CATLWENIQYF.

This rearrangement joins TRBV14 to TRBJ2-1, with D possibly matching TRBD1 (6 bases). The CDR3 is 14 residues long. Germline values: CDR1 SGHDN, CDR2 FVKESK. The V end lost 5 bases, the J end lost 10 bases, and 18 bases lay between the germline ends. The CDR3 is CASSDSGQIYEQFF. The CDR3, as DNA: TGTGCCAGCAGCGACTCCGGACAGATCTACGAGCAGTTCTTC.

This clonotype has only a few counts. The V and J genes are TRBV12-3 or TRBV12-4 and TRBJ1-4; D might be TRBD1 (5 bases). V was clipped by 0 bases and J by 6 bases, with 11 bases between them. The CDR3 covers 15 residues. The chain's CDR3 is CASSLAGQGDEKLFF. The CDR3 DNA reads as TGTGCCAGCAGTTTAGCGGGCCAGGGAGATGAAAAACTGTTTTTT.

The DNA of the CDR3 is TGTGCCAGCAGTCCCCCGGGGAGGGCCCACAATGAGCAGTTCTTC. The encoded protein is CASSPPGRAHNEQFF. This sequence joins TRBV12-3 or TRBV12-4 and TRBJ2-1, with 7 bases that match TRBD2. Germline trimming cut 5 bases from V and 5 bases from J; bases unmatched to any gene: 9. CDR3 length: 15 residues.

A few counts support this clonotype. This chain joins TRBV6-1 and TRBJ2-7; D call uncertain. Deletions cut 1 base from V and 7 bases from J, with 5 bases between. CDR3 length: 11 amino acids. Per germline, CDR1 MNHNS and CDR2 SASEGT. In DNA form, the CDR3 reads TGTGCCAGCAGTGAAGTTAGGGAGCAGTACTTC. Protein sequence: CASSEVREQYF.

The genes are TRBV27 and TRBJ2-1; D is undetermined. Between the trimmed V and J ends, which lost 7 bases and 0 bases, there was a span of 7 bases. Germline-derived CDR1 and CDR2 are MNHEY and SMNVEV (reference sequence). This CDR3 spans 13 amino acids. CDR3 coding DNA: TGTGCCAGCACGAGTAACTCCTACAATGAGCAGTTCTTC. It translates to CASTSNSYNEQFF.

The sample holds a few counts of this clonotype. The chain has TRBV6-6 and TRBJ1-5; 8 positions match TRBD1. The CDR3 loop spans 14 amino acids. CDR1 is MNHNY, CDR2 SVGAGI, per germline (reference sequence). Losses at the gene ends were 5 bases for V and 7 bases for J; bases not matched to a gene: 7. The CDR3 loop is CASSTGQGRQPQHF. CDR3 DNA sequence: TGTGCCAGCAGTACCGGACAGGGTCGACAGCCCCAGCATTTT.

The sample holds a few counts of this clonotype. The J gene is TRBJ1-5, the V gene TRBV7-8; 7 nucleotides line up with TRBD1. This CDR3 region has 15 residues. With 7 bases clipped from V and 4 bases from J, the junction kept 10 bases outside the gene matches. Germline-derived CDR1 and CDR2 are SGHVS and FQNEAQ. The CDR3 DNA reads TGTGCCAGCACCTCCCAGGGGGGTAATAATCAGCCCCAGCATTTT. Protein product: CASTSQGGNNQPQHF.

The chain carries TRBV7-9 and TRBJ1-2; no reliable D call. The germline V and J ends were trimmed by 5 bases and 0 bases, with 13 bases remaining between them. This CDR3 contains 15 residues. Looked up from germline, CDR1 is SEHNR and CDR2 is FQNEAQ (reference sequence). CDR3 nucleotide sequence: TGTGCCAGCAGCGAACTAATGAACTCTAACTATGGCTACACCTTC. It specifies CASSELMNSNYGYTF.

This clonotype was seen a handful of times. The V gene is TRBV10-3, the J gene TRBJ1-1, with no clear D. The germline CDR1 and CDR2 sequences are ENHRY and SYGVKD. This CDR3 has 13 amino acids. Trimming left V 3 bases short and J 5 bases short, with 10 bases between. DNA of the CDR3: TGTGCCATCAGTGACCTGGGGAAAACTGAAGCTTTCTTT. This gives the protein CAISDLGKTEAFF.

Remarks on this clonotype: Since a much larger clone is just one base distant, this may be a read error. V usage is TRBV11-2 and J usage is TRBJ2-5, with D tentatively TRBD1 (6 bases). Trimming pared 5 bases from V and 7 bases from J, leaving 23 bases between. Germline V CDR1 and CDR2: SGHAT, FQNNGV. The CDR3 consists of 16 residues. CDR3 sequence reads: CASSNPRQFFRGTQYF. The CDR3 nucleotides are TGTGCCAGCAGCAACCCAAGACAGTTTTTCAGGGGGACCCAGTACTTC.